Shown below are 21 T cell receptor beta chains from a single sample sequenced in a study of cytomegalovirus exposure and HLA in healthy donors. The PCR contained 60 Vbeta and 13 Jbeta primers. The repertoire was sequenced with immunoSEQ multiplex PCR; TCRdb's copy has only in-frame clones and lacks some. The top ten clones hold 9% to 14% of a sample with tens of thousands of clones, 55% to 75% of them seen once. Sequencing was performed on PBMCs. These receptors all come from a woman aged 40 to 50 in good health and CMV-seropositive.

The rearrangement uses TRBV2 and TRBJ1-3, with D perhaps TRBD1 (5 bases). The CDR3 has 15 amino acids. V dropped 4 bases and J dropped 0 bases, with 10 bases sitting between them. CDR1 is SNHLY, CDR2 FYNNEI, per germline. The CDR3: CASSAGSYSGNTIYF. In DNA, the CDR3 is TGTGCCAGCAGTGCAGGGTCTTACTCTGGAAACACCATATATTTT. The complete variable domain, with remaining parts taken from reference TRBV2 and TRBJ1-3, reads EPEVTQTPSHQVTQMGQEVILRCVPISNHLYFYWYRQILGQKVEFLVSFYNNEISEKSEIFDDQFSVERPDGSNFTLKIRSTKLEDSAMYFCASSAGSYSGNTIYFGEGSWLTVV.

The V and J genes are TRBV5-6 and TRBJ2-3; D gene uncertain. The germline CDR1 and CDR2 sequences are SGHDT and YYEEEE. The CDR3 totals 15 residues. Trimming removed 2 bases at V and 0 bases at J, with 10 bases between. The CDR3 reads CASSFVPSSTDTQYF. The CDR3 DNA reads TGTGCCAGCAGCTTTGTCCCCTCTAGCACAGATACGCAGTATTTT.

The chain uses TRBV5-1 and TRBJ2-5; D is possibly TRBD1 (6 bases). Germline CDR1 and CDR2: SGHRS and YFSETQ. The V gene lost 1 base and the J gene lost 3 bases, with 16 bases spanning the gap. This CDR3 is built from 16 residues. The CDR3, as DNA: TGCGCCAGCAGCTTGCCGAACAGGGAGTGGGAAGAGACCCAGTACTTC. Amino acids: CASSLPNREWEETQYF. Looking up the rest from reference TRBV5-1 and TRBJ2-5 gives the full variable domain: KAGVTQTPRYLIKTRGQQVTLSCSPISGHRSVSWYQQTPGQGLQFLFEYFSETQRNKGNFPGRFSGRQFSNSRSEMNVSTLELGDSALYLCASSLPNREWEETQYFGPGTRLLVL.

This clone was observed at least ten times. V usage is TRBV19 and J usage is TRBJ1-5; 8 bases match TRBD1. The CDR3 sequence is 15 residues long. The germline gives CDR1 LNHDA, CDR2 SQIVND (reference sequence). J was trimmed by 2 bases and V by 7 bases; bases with no gene match: 7. Here the CDR3 reads CASKVDRVGNQPQHF. The CDR3, as DNA: TGTGCCAGTAAGGTGGACAGGGTCGGCAATCAGCCCCAGCATTTT. The full variable domain, in which reference TRBV19 and TRBJ1-5 provide the parts outside the CDR3, is DGGITQSPKYLFRKEGQNVTLSCEQNLNHDAMYWYRQDPGQGLRLIYYSQIVNDFQKGDIAEGYSVSREKKESFPLTVTSAQKNPTAFYLCASKVDRVGNQPQHFGDGTRLSIL.

The chain combines TRBV7-2 with TRBJ2-5, with 8 bases identical to TRBD2. The CDR3 runs 14 residues. The germline V gene has CDR1 SGHTA and CDR2 FQGNSA. The V segment lost 3 bases and the J segment 5 bases; nucleotides outside the gene matches: 5. CDR3 DNA: TGTGCCAGCAGCTTTAACTCGGGGGGGGAGACCCAGTACTTC. It translates to CASSFNSGGETQYF.

This chain uses TRBV5-1 with TRBJ2-7; D possibly corresponds to TRBD2 (5 bases). Trimming cost V 6 bases and J 1 base, with 11 bases left between them. Germline V gene lookup returns CDR1 SGHRS and CDR2 YFSETQ. CDR3 length equals 13 residues. CDR3 loop: CASTPRGSYEQYF. CDR3 nucleotide sequence: TGCGCCAGCACCCCTCGGGGTTCCTACGAGCAGTACTTC. Looking up the rest from reference TRBV5-1 and TRBJ2-7 gives the full variable domain: KAGVTQTPRYLIKTRGQQVTLSCSPISGHRSVSWYQQTPGQGLQFLFEYFSETQRNKGNFPGRFSGRQFSNSRSEMNVSTLELGDSALYLCASTPRGSYEQYFGPGTRLTVT.

The chain carries TRBV11-3 and TRBJ2-2; possible D gene TRBD1, 5 bases. The CDR3 contains 14 residues. The germline gives CDR1 SGHNT, CDR2 YENEEA. V gave up 3 bases and J gave up 5 bases, with 10 bases separating them. Here the CDR3 reads CASSFKRQTGELFF. Here the CDR3 DNA reads TGTGCCAGCAGCTTCAAACGACAGACCGGGGAGCTGTTTTTT.

This clone was detected a few times. The V and J genes are TRBV9 and TRBJ1-2; no clear D gene. Germline V lookup: CDR1 SGDLS, CDR2 YYNGEE. The length of the CDR3 is 11 residues. Trimming took 5 bases from V and 8 from J, leaving 10 bases between them. The DNA of the CDR3 is TGTGCCAGCAGTTCTCCGAGGGGCTACACCTTC. Translated: CASSSPRGYTF.

V and J are TRBV29-1 and TRBJ2-2; 7 nucleotides agree with TRBD1. Germline assignment: CDR1 SQVTM and CDR2 ANQGSEA. The CDR3 is made up of 13 amino acids. The CDR3 here is CSIDRANTGELFF. CDR3 DNA sequence: TGCAGTATAGACAGGGCGAACACCGGGGAGCTGTTTTTT.

V gene TRBV10-3 combines with J gene TRBJ2-7; tentative D call: TRBD1 (5 bases). Germline V gives CDR1 ENHRY, CDR2 SYGVKD. V shed 0 bases and J shed 12 bases, with 18 bases lying between them. The CDR3 contains 14 residues. CDR3 residues: CAISESGALGIPYF. Here the CDR3 DNA reads TGTGCCATCAGTGAGTCTGGGGCCCTGGGAATACCGTACTTC.

V usage is TRBV6-6 and J usage is TRBJ2-5; D remains ambiguous. Germline-derived CDR1 and CDR2 are MNHNY and SVGAGI (reference sequence). The CDR3 consists of 13 residues. V was shortened by 5 bases and J by 5 bases, with 12 bases between the two germline ends. Written as DNA, the CDR3 is TGTGCCAGCAGTCTTATCCGGTCGGAGACCCAGTACTTC. Amino acid sequence: CASSLIRSETQYF.

The V gene is TRBV2, the J gene TRBJ2-7; TRBD1 agrees at 12 bases. Looked up from germline, CDR1 is SNHLY and CDR2 is FYNNEI. The CDR3 spans 14 residues. After removal of 6 bases from V and 6 bases from J, the junction contained 6 bases not matched to a gene. The CDR3 DNA reads TGTGCCAGCAGGGGACAGGGGGCGCGCCCCGAGCAGTACTTC. This translates into CASRGQGARPEQYF.

This clone was observed a handful of times. In DNA form, the CDR3 reads TGTGCCACCAGCAGACGCTACCCTCCCAGCGGGTCGTGGGATGGCTACACCTTC. Protein: CATSRRYPPSGSWDGYTF. This rearrangement joins TRBV15 to TRBJ1-2, with D unclear. Germline V lookup: CDR1 LNHNV, CDR2 YYDKDF (reference sequence). The CDR3 has 18 amino acids. V was cut by 2 bases and J by 6 bases, with 25 bases left in between.

The chain joins TRBV2 to TRBJ2-3, with a weak D call TRBD2 (5 bases). CDR1 SNHLY and CDR2 FYNNEI come from the germline V gene. CDR3 length: 18 amino acids. V was trimmed by 7 bases and J by 5 bases, leaving 28 bases between them. CDR3: CASTQGPFRVGVGDTQYF. CDR3 bases: TGTGCCAGCACCCAAGGGCCATTTCGTGTGGGAGTGGGAGATACGCAGTATTTT.

The CDR3 nucleotides read TGTGCCAGCAGCACAGGGACTAGCGGGGGCTCCTACAATGAGCAGTTCTTC. Amino acids: CASSTGTSGGSYNEQFF. The chain employs TRBV13 and TRBJ2-1; the match to TRBD2 covers 14 bases. Looked up from germline, CDR1 is PRHDT and CDR2 is FYEKMQ (reference sequence). V lost 5 bases, J lost 0 bases, and 3 bases stayed unmatched. The CDR3 totals 17 residues.

The chain recombines TRBV25-1 with TRBJ2-7; D is undetermined. The CDR3 extends over 11 amino acids. Trimming took 5 bases from V and 2 from J, leaving 4 bases between them. The germline V gene encodes CDR1 MGHDK and CDR2 SYGVNS. CDR3 DNA: TGTGCCAGCAGTCCCGCCTACGAGCAGTACTTC. This sequence encodes CASSPAYEQYF.

Only a few counts were recorded for this clone. The chain combines TRBV5-1 with TRBJ2-1; 10 bases agree with TRBD2. V lost 1 base, J lost 4 bases, and 8 bases stayed unmatched. This CDR3 spans 17 amino acids. Germline V gene sequence: CDR1 SGHRS, CDR2 YFSETQ. The CDR3 reads CASSLTLRLAGYNEQFF. In DNA form, the CDR3 reads TGCGCCAGCAGCTTGACCCTACGACTAGCGGGTTACAATGAGCAGTTCTTC.

This clone was detected only a few times. This chain uses TRBV2 with TRBJ1-1, with D perhaps TRBD1 (5 bases). The V gene lost 5 bases and the J gene lost 0 bases, with 10 bases spanning the gap. The CDR3 length is 14 residues. Looked up from germline, CDR1 is SNHLY and CDR2 is FYNNEI. The DNA for the CDR3 is TGTGCCAGCAGTAGACAGCCTATGAACACTGAAGCTTTCTTT. Encoded protein: CASSRQPMNTEAFF.

The chain joins TRBV15 to TRBJ1-3; D unclear. The CDR3 covers 15 residues. Germline-derived CDR1 and CDR2 are LNHNV and YYDKDF (reference sequence). V lost 1 base, J lost 4 bases, and 11 bases lay in between. The DNA of the CDR3 is TGTGCCACCAGCAGAGTGGCCGGGGTCGGAAACACCATATATTTT. This codes for CATSRVAGVGNTIYF.

CDR3 nucleotide sequence: TGTGCCAGCAGTGAAACATCCTACAATGAGCAGTTCTTC. It yields the protein CASSETSYNEQFF. The chain links TRBV6-1 to TRBJ2-1; the D is unclear. The CDR3 is 13 amino acids. Germline CDR1 is MNHNS and CDR2 is SASEGT. The V end was cut by 2 bases, the J end by 1 base, with 3 bases between.

V and J are TRBV7-2 and TRBJ1-1; TRBD1 agrees at 7 bases. The CDR3 length is 14 residues. Germline CDR1 and CDR2: SGHTA and FQGNSA. Trimming at V came to 1 base and at J to 8 bases, leaving 7 bases not matched to a gene. The CDR3 sequence: CASSLVMGQTEAFF. Written as DNA, the CDR3 is TGTGCCAGCAGCTTAGTGATGGGACAGACGGAAGCTTTCTTT.